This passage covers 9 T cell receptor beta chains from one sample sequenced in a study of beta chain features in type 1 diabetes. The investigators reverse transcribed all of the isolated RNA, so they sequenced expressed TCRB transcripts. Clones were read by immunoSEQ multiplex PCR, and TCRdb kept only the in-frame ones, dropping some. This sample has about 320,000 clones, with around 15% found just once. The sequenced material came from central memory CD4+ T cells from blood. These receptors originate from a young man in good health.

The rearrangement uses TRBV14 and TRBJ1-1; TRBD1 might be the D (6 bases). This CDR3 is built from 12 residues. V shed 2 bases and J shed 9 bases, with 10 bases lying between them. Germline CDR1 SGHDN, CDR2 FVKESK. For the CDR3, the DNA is TGTGCCAGCAGCCAAACAGGGACGCAAGCTTTCTTT. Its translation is CASSQTGTQAFF.

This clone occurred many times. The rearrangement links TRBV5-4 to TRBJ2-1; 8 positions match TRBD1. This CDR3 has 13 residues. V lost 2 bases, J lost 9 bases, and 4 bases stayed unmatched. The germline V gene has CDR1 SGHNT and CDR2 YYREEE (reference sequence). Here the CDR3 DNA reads TGTGCCAGCAGCTTAGGGGACAGGAGTGAGCAGTTCTTC. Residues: CASSLGDRSEQFF. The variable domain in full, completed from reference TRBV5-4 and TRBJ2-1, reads ETGVTQSPTHLIKTRGQQVTLRCSSQSGHNTVSWYQQALGQGPQFIFQYYREEENGRGNFPPRFSGLQFPNYSSELNVNALELDDSALYLCASSLGDRSEQFFGPGTRLTVL.

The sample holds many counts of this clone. The CDR3 DNA reads as TGTGCCATCAGTGAGACTGGGAGGGCCCAGCATTTT. Translating it yields CAISETGRAQHF. The chain joins TRBV10-3 to TRBJ1-5; D unresolved. Germline lookup yields CDR1 ENHRY and CDR2 SYGVKD. Trimming took off 2 bases at V and 11 bases at J, with 10 bases between the two ends. The CDR3 covers 12 residues.

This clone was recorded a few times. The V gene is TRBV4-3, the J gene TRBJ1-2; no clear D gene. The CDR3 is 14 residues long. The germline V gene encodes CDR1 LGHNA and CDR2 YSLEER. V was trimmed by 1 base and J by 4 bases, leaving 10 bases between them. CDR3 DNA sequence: TGCGCCAGCAGCCAAGGGTCTTCAAGCTATGGCTACACCTTC. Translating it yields CASSQGSSSYGYTF.

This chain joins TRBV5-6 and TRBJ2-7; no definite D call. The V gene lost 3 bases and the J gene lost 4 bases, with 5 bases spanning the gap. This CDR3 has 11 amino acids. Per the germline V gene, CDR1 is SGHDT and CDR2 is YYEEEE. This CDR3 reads CASSSKYEQYF. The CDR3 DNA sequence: TGTGCCAGCAGCTCGAAATACGAGCAGTACTTC.

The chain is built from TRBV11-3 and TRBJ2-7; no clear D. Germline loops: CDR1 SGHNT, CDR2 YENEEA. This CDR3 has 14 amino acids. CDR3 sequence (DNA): TGTGCCAGCAGCATAGACGGGTACGCCTACGAGCAGTACGTC. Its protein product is CASSIDGYAYEQYV.

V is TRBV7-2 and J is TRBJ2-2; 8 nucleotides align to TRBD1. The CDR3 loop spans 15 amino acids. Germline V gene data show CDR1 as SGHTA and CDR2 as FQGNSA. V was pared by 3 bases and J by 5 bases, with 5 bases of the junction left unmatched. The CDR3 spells CASSLDRAETGELFF. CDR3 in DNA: TGTGCCAGCAGCTTGGACAGGGCAGAGACCGGGGAGCTGTTTTTT.

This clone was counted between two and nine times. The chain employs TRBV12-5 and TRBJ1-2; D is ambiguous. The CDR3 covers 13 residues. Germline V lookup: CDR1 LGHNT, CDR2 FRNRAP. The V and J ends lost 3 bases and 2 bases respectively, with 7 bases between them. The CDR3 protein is CASGFGPNYGYTF. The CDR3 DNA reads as TGTGCTAGTGGTTTCGGACCGAACTATGGCTACACCTTC. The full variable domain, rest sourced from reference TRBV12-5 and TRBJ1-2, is DARVTQTPRHKVTEMGQEVTMRCQPILGHNTVFWYRQTMMQGLELLAYFRNRAPLDDSGMPKDRFSAEMPDATLATLKIQPSEPRDSAVYFCASGFGPNYGYTFGSGTRLTVV.

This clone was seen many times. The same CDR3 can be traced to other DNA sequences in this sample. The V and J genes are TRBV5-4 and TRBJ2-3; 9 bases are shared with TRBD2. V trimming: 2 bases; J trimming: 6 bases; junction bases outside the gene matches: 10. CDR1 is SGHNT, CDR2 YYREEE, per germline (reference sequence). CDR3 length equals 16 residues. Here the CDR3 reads CASSFASRGGGDTQYF. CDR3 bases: TGTGCCAGCAGCTTCGCCTCGCGGGGGGGAGGGGATACGCAGTATTTT. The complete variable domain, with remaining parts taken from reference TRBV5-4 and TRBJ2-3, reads ETGVTQSPTHLIKTRGQQVTLRCSSQSGHNTVSWYQQALGQGPQFIFQYYREEENGRGNFPPRFSGLQFPNYSSELNVNALELDDSALYLCASSFASRGGGDTQYFGPGTRLTVL.